A single sample gave rise to the 32 T cell receptor beta chains below, sequenced in a study of control samples from healthy donors and cancer patients. The table came from immunoSEQ multiplex PCR; TCRdb's copy has only in-frame clones and leaves some out. Of approximately 70,000 clones listed, around four fifths are singletons. Sequencing used blood. These receptors were collected from a man aged 45 to 65 in good health.

This chain connects TRBV5-4 to TRBJ1-2; possibly TRBD1 for D (6 bases). CDR1 SGHNT and CDR2 YYREEE come from the germline V gene (reference sequence). This CDR3 is built from 14 residues. The ends were cut back, 0 bases at V and 8 bases at J, with 14 bases in the middle. The CDR3 loop reads CASSLDRGARGYTF. CDR3 DNA sequence: TGTGCCAGCAGCTTGGATCGGGGGGCGCGCGGCTACACCTTC.

J is TRBJ1-4 and V is TRBV18; a possible D gene is TRBD1 (5 bases). CDR1 is KGHSH and CDR2 is LQKENI in the germline V gene. The V gene lost 3 bases and the J gene lost 7 bases, with 15 bases spanning the gap. The CDR3 runs 15 residues. The CDR3 loop is CASSPLGTRSEKLFF. The CDR3 DNA sequence: TGTGCCAGCTCACCGCTGGGGACGAGGAGTGAAAAACTGTTTTTT.

This clone has only a few counts. The chain has TRBV19 and TRBJ1-2; D is undetermined. V was trimmed by 5 bases and J by 3 bases, leaving 7 bases between them. Germline V lookup: CDR1 LNHDA, CDR2 SQIVND (reference sequence). CDR3 length equals 12 residues. The CDR3 protein is CASSPRDYGYTF. In DNA, the CDR3 is TGTGCCAGTAGTCCACGGGACTATGGCTACACCTTC.

This chain links TRBV4-3 with TRBJ1-2; 7 bases are a match to TRBD1. The CDR3 runs to 17 residues. The V gene end was trimmed by 2 bases and the J gene end by 11 bases; junction bases not matched to a gene: 20. CDR1 is LGHNA and CDR2 is YSLEER in the germline V gene. In nucleotides, the CDR3 is TGCGCCAGCAGCCAAACAATGGGCCTAAGGGCAGGGGGTTTGTACACCTTC. It specifies CASSQTMGLRAGGLYTF.

The gene calls are TRBV9 and TRBJ2-3, with 8 nucleotides matching TRBD2. CDR1 and CDR2 from the germline V gene are SGDLS and YYNGEE. V gave up 4 bases and J gave up 4 bases; unmatched junction bases: 8. CDR3 length: 15 residues. The CDR3 sequence: CASSISGTSADTQYF. CDR3 DNA: TGTGCCAGCAGCATATCCGGGACTAGTGCAGATACGCAGTATTTT.

This sequence joins TRBV5-4 and TRBJ1-1; D gene uncertain. The V end was cut by 4 bases, the J end by 4 bases, with 17 bases between. The CDR3 totals 15 residues. Germline CDR1 SGHNT, CDR2 YYREEE (reference sequence). CDR3 in DNA: TGTGCCAGCAGCCCAATGGGAACGGCGCGCACTGAAGCTTTCTTT. It specifies CASSPMGTARTEAFF.

The DNA for the CDR3 is TGTGCCAGCAGTTACGACCGTCCCACGGACAGTGAAAAACTGTTTTTT. Encoded protein: CASSYDRPTDSEKLFF. The V call is TRBV6-5, the J call TRBJ1-4, with D possibly being TRBD1 (6 bases). V was clipped by 2 bases and J by 7 bases, with 17 bases between them. Germline V gene data show CDR1 as MNHEY and CDR2 as SVGAGI. This CDR3 is built from 16 residues.

V usage is TRBV21-1 and J usage is TRBJ1-1; the D segment call TRBD1 is taken from the table without a DNA check. TRBV21-1 is shown as a pseudogene. The CDR3 covers 15 residues. For the CDR3, the DNA is TGTGCCAGCAGCAAGGTTACAGGGAAGAACACTGAAGCTTTCTTT. It yields the protein CASSKVTGKNTEAFF.

The V and J genes are TRBV5-4 and TRBJ2-5; 13 bases align to TRBD2. CDR1 is SGHNT, CDR2 YYREEE, per germline (reference sequence). The length of the CDR3 is 17 residues. V was clipped by 4 bases and J by 2 bases; unmatched bases: 8. CDR3 coding DNA: TGTGCCAGCAGCCCGCCGGGGGGACTAGCGGGGCAAGAGACCCAGTACTTC. Protein: CASSPPGGLAGQETQYF.

The chain carries TRBV2 and TRBJ1-2; no clear D. Germline V gene sequence: CDR1 SNHLY, CDR2 FYNNEI. V was shortened by 2 bases and J by 6 bases, with 13 bases between the two germline ends. This CDR3 is built from 14 residues. The CDR3 nucleotides are TGTGCCAGCAGTGAAAGCGTCAGGCCCCATGGCTACACCTTC. Its protein product is CASSESVRPHGYTF.

The rearrangement links TRBV7-9 to TRBJ1-1, with 10 bases fitting TRBD1. Germline loops: CDR1 SEHNR, CDR2 FQNEAQ (reference sequence). Germline trimming cut 5 bases from V and 3 bases from J; bases unmatched to any gene: 6. The CDR3 has 15 amino acids. The CDR3, as DNA: TGTGCCAGCAGCCCAGGGGGGACAGGGGACACTGAAGCTTTCTTT. It encodes CASSPGGTGDTEAFF. The variable domain in full, with the rest retrieved from reference TRBV7-9 and TRBJ1-1, is DTGVSQNPRHKITKRGQNVTFRCDPISEHNRLYWYRQTLGQGPEFLTYFQNEAQLEKSRLLSDRFSAERPKGSFSTLEIQRTEQGDSAMYLCASSPGGTGDTEAFFGQGTRLTVV.

CDR3 in DNA: TGTGCCAGCGCGGGACAATGGAACACTGAAGCTTTCTTT. Its protein product is CASAGQWNTEAFF. The rearrangement uses TRBV7-8 and TRBJ1-1; D might be TRBD1 (6 bases). The CDR3 runs 13 residues. The ends were cut back, 8 bases at V and 1 base at J, with 11 bases in the middle. Germline CDR1 SGHVS, CDR2 FQNEAQ.

The V call is TRBV4-3, the J call TRBJ2-5; perhaps TRBD2 as D (6 bases). The V and J ends lost 0 bases and 0 bases respectively, with 14 bases between them. The CDR3 covers 17 residues. CDR1 and CDR2 (germline): LGHNA, YSLEER. The CDR3 loop is CASSQECVAVYQETQYF. The CDR3 DNA sequence: TGCGCCAGCAGCCAAGAGTGCGTAGCGGTGTACCAAGAGACCCAGTACTTC.

The V call is TRBV25-1, the J call TRBJ2-3; D is undetermined. Germline V CDR1 and CDR2: MGHDK, SYGVNS. The CDR3 extends over 12 amino acids. Trimming cost V 5 bases and J 5 bases, with 8 bases left between them. CDR3 sequence (DNA): TGTGCCAGCAGTTCCACAGAAGATACGCAGTATTTT. Translation: CASSSTEDTQYF.

This chain joins TRBV4-3 and TRBJ2-7; TRBD2 is a possible D gene (6 bases). The germline V gene has CDR1 LGHNA and CDR2 YSLEER. The CDR3 runs to 18 residues. Trimming stripped 2 bases from V and 0 bases from J, with 20 bases between. The CDR3 spells CASSQSPVGGGSSYEQYF. As DNA, the CDR3 is TGCGCCAGCAGCCAAAGTCCCGTCGGGGGAGGAAGCTCCTACGAGCAGTACTTC.

The rearrangement joins TRBV4-1 to TRBJ2-1, with TRBD2 matching over 13 bases. Germline V gene data show CDR1 as MGHRA and CDR2 as YSYEKL. Trimming removed 1 base from V and 3 bases from J; junction bases left unmatched: 0. The CDR3 loop spans 16 amino acids. DNA of the CDR3: TGCGCCAGCAGCCAAGGACTAGCGGGAGGCTACAATGAGCAGTTCTTC. It specifies CASSQGLAGGYNEQFF.

The chain links TRBV6-2 or TRBV6-3 to TRBJ2-7; the D gene is possibly TRBD1 (6 bases). The V end lost 0 bases, the J end lost 1 base, and 19 bases lay between the germline ends. Per germline, CDR1 MNHEY and CDR2 SVGEGT. The CDR3 runs 18 residues. The CDR3 sequence is CASSYSVEPGHLSYEQYF. In nucleotides, the CDR3 is TGTGCCAGCAGTTACTCGGTCGAGCCGGGACATCTTTCCTACGAGCAGTACTTC.

The CDR3 DNA reads TGTGCCAGCAGGAATGGACTAGCGGCCTTCAATGAGCAGTTCTTC. Its translation is CASRNGLAAFNEQFF. The chain joins TRBV6-5 to TRBJ2-1; the match to TRBD2 covers 10 bases. Trimming took 6 bases from V and 6 from J; bases not matched to a gene: 8. There are 15 residues in the CDR3. The germline CDR1 and CDR2 sequences are MNHEY and SVGAGI.

The chain couples TRBV5-6 to TRBJ2-7, with 12 nucleotides matching TRBD2. The V gene's germline CDR1 is SGHDT and CDR2 YYEEEE. Trimming took 2 bases from V and 9 from J; bases not matched to a gene: 6. The CDR3 totals 14 residues. The CDR3 DNA reads TGTGCCAGCAGCTTCAACCTAGCGGGAGGGGGGCAGTACTTC. Translating gives CASSFNLAGGGQYF.

The J gene is TRBJ2-1, the V gene TRBV27; a weak D match, TRBD2 (6 bases). The V end was cut by 4 bases, the J end by 4 bases, with 23 bases between. CDR1 is MNHEY, CDR2 SMNVEV, per germline (reference sequence). CDR3 length: 18 residues. CDR3 sequence (DNA): TGTGCCAGCAGTTCAGTAGCGGTTTTGTCCTCCGTTTACAATGAGCAGTTCTTC. As protein: CASSSVAVLSSVYNEQFF.

The rearrangement uses TRBV9 and TRBJ1-3; the D gene is possibly TRBD1 (5 bases). V was clipped by 0 bases and J by 9 bases, with 22 bases between them. Germline assignment: CDR1 SGDLS and CDR2 YYNGEE. CDR3 length equals 17 residues. CDR3 region: CASSVVPQGVVGATIYF. Written as DNA, the CDR3 is TGTGCCAGCAGCGTAGTTCCGCAGGGTGTAGTCGGTGCCACCATATATTTT.

V usage is TRBV4-2 and J usage is TRBJ2-1; 10 bases line up with TRBD2. J gave up 2 bases and V 0 bases, and 1 base lay outside the gene matches. The CDR3 spans 16 residues. Germline assignment: CDR1 LGHNA and CDR2 YNFKEQ. The DNA for the CDR3 is TGTGCCAGCAGCCAAGATGGGACTAGCGCCTACAATGAGCAGTTCTTC. This codes for CASSQDGTSAYNEQFF.

The V and J genes are TRBV11-3 and TRBJ1-1, with a possible D match to TRBD1 (6 bases). The germline gives CDR1 SGHNT, CDR2 YENEEA. CDR3 length: 14 amino acids. V shed 0 bases and J shed 7 bases, with 12 bases lying between them. As DNA, the CDR3 is TGTGCCAGCAGCTTAGACAGGGGTTTGGGTGAAGCTTTCTTT. Protein: CASSLDRGLGEAFF. Based on the CDR3 plus reference TRBV11-3 and TRBJ1-1, the full variable domain is EAGVVQSPRYKIIEKKQPVAFWCNPISGHNTLYWYLQNLGQGPELLIRYENEEAVDDSQLPKDRFSAERLKGVDSTLKIQPAELGDSAVYLCASSLDRGLGEAFFGQGTRLTVV.

V and J are TRBV7-9 and TRBJ2-1; TRBD2 agrees at 7 bases. Germline V lookup: CDR1 SEHNR, CDR2 FQNEAQ (reference sequence). This CDR3 has 15 residues. After removal of 1 base from V and 3 bases from J, the junction contained 3 bases not matched to a gene. CDR3 DNA: TGTGCCAGCAGCTTAGGCGGGAGTTTCTACAATGAGCAGTTCTTC. It translates to CASSLGGSFYNEQFF.

This chain links TRBV9 with TRBJ2-5; 7 bases match TRBD1. Trimming took 4 bases from V and 1 from J; bases not matched to a gene: 10. The CDR3 length is 16 residues. In germline, CDR1 is SGDLS, CDR2 YYNGEE. In nucleotides, the CDR3 is TGTGCCAGCAGCACCGGATTACAGGGGCCCCAAGAGACCCAGTACTTC. As protein: CASSTGLQGPQETQYF.

The DNA of the CDR3 is TGCGCCAGCAGCCAAGAGAACGGATTCTATGGCTACACCTTC. This codes for CASSQENGFYGYTF. The genes are TRBV4-3 and TRBJ1-2, with unresolved D. Germline CDR1 reads LGHNA; CDR2 reads YSLEER. V lost 0 bases and J 4 bases, leaving 9 bases between the germline ends. The CDR3 is 14 amino acids.

The V and J genes are TRBV18 and TRBJ1-2; D is unclear. V was clipped by 2 bases and J by 4 bases, with 5 bases between them. The CDR3 sequence is 12 residues long. Germline CDR1 KGHSH, CDR2 LQKENI. The CDR3 reads CASSPGIYGYTF. CDR3 in DNA: TGTGCCAGCTCACCAGGGATCTATGGCTACACCTTC.

The J gene is TRBJ2-1, the V gene TRBV6-1; 11 nucleotides align to TRBD2. This CDR3 is 15 amino acids long. Germline trimming cut 2 bases from V and 9 bases from J; bases unmatched to any gene: 6. CDR1 is MNHNS, CDR2 SASEGT, per germline. The CDR3 nucleotides are TGTGCCAGCAGTGAACGACTAGCGGGATCCGGTGAGCAGTTCTTC. It codes for CASSERLAGSGEQFF.

The chain carries TRBV5-1 and TRBJ2-2, with a weak D call TRBD1 (6 bases). From germline, CDR1 is SGHRS and CDR2 YFSETQ. The CDR3 is 16 amino acids. Between the trimmed V and J ends, which lost 2 bases and 3 bases, there was a span of 14 bases. CDR3 region: CASSLGPQGDTGELFF. The CDR3 DNA sequence: TGCGCCAGCAGCTTAGGTCCACAGGGAGACACCGGGGAGCTGTTTTTT.

The chain uses TRBV7-6 and TRBJ2-7; 12 nucleotides agree with TRBD2. The CDR3 runs 15 residues. Germline CDR1 reads SGHVS; CDR2 reads FNYEAQ. With 5 bases clipped from V and 7 bases from J, the junction kept 9 bases outside the gene matches. The chain's CDR3 is CASSATSGSLIEQYF. Written as DNA, the CDR3 is TGTGCCAGCAGCGCGACTAGCGGGAGCTTAATAGAGCAGTACTTC. The full variable domain, in which reference TRBV7-6 and TRBJ2-7 provide the parts outside the CDR3, is GAGVSQSPRYKVTKRGQDVALRCDPISGHVSLYWYRQALGQGPEFLTYFNYEAQQDKSGLPNDRFSAERPEGSISTLTIQRTEQRDSAMYRCASSATSGSLIEQYFGPGTRLTVT.

This chain connects TRBV2 to TRBJ2-1, with 11 bases fitting TRBD2. Germline-derived CDR1 and CDR2 are SNHLY and FYNNEI. This CDR3 has 16 amino acids. J gave up 4 bases and V 6 bases, and 8 bases lay outside the gene matches. In DNA, the CDR3 is TGTGCCAGCAGCAGCGAAGGGACTAGCGGATACAATGAGCAGTTCTTC. It translates to CASSSEGTSGYNEQFF.

This clone was counted only a few times. The genes are TRBV14 and TRBJ2-3; 9 bases agree with TRBD1. The CDR3 runs 15 residues. V lost 3 bases and J lost 3; bases outside the gene matches: 4. In germline, CDR1 is SGHDN, CDR2 FVKESK. CDR3 loop: CASSQDRGWTDTQYF. The CDR3 nucleotides read TGTGCCAGCAGCCAGGACAGGGGTTGGACAGATACGCAGTATTTT.